Below, 24 T cell receptor beta chains from the same sample are listed, as sequenced in a study of hypomethylating agent response in myelodysplastic syndrome. The repertoire was sequenced with immunoSEQ multiplex PCR; TCRdb's copy has only in-frame clones and lacks some. The sample contains almost 7,500 clones, about 88% of which appear only once. Sequenced material: bone marrow, taken before or after starting hypomethylating agent treatment for myelodysplastic syndrome (not recorded which). These receptors were taken from a human donor with myelodysplastic syndrome.

The gene calls are TRBV10-3 and TRBJ1-2; D gene ambiguous. The V gene's germline CDR1 is ENHRY and CDR2 SYGVKD. This CDR3 has 14 residues. Trimming shortened V by 0 bases and J by 6 bases, and 11 bases separated the two germline ends. The CDR3 DNA reads as TGTGCCATCAGTGAGTCGGCGGTAAGAGATGGCTACACCTTC. Its protein is CAISESAVRDGYTF.

The chain combines TRBV18 with TRBJ1-5; 7 positions match TRBD1. V gave up 2 bases and J gave up 7 bases; unmatched junction bases: 5. From germline, CDR1 is KGHSH and CDR2 LQKENI. The CDR3 runs 14 residues. This chain's CDR3 is CASSPEGGRQPQHF. CDR3 nucleotides: TGTGCCAGCTCACCAGAAGGGGGCAGACAGCCCCAGCATTTT.

This chain links TRBV5-5 with TRBJ1-4; no firm D call. The germline V and J ends were trimmed by 2 bases and 7 bases, with 9 bases remaining between them. This CDR3 spans 13 amino acids. The germline V gene encodes CDR1 SGHKS and CDR2 YYEKEE (reference sequence). The CDR3 coding sequence is TGTGCCAGCAGCTTCGTGGGAACTGAAAAACTGTTTTTT. Its protein product is CASSFVGTEKLFF.

V is TRBV5-1 and J is TRBJ2-5, with TRBD1 matching over 8 bases. The CDR3 length is 15 residues. With 4 bases clipped from V and 4 bases from J, the junction kept 9 bases outside the gene matches. The germline V gene encodes CDR1 SGHRS and CDR2 YFSETQ. The CDR3 region is CASSPYTGGIETQYF. For the CDR3, the DNA is TGCGCCAGCAGCCCTTACACAGGGGGGATAGAGACCCAGTACTTC.

This clone occurred a few times. The CDR3 region is CASSEGGYEQYV. The CDR3, as DNA: TGTGCCAGCAGTGAAGGGGGTTACGAGCAGTACGTC. V is TRBV2 and J is TRBJ2-7, with unresolved D. The germline gives CDR1 SNHLY, CDR2 FYNNEI. With 1 base removed from V and 4 bases from J, the gap between germline ends came to 5 bases. The CDR3 is made up of 12 amino acids.

The chain recombines TRBV9 with TRBJ1-6; D perhaps matches TRBD1 (6 bases). Germline V gene lookup returns CDR1 SGDLS and CDR2 YYNGEE. Trimming shortened V by 4 bases and J by 7 bases, and 18 bases separated the two germline ends. The CDR3 totals 16 residues. DNA for the CDR3: TGTGCCAGCAGCCCGACCGGCCCAGGGGAAAATTCACCCCTCCACTTT. Protein sequence: CASSPTGPGENSPLHF.

This chain links TRBV6-1 with TRBJ2-5; D remains ambiguous. V lost 8 bases to trimming and J lost 5 bases, with 12 bases between them. CDR1 MNHNS and CDR2 SASEGT come from the germline V gene. This CDR3 has 12 amino acids. CDR3 residues: CASVALAETQYF. CDR3 DNA sequence: TGTGCCAGCGTGGCTTTGGCGGAGACCCAGTACTTC.

The chain has TRBV5-6 and TRBJ2-3; D gene ambiguous. The CDR3 has 12 residues. The V gene's germline CDR1 is SGHDT and CDR2 YYEEEE. V was clipped by 5 bases and J by 8 bases, with 12 bases between them. CDR3: CASSVNPRTQYF. The CDR3, as DNA: TGTGCCAGCAGTGTGAACCCACGTACGCAGTATTTT.

The chain links TRBV5-1 to TRBJ1-1; D not resolved. In germline, CDR1 is SGHRS, CDR2 YFSETQ. Trimming shortened V by 4 bases and J by 0 bases, and 7 bases separated the two germline ends. The CDR3 extends over 13 amino acids. CDR3 sequence reads: CASSVEMNTEAFF. The CDR3 DNA sequence: TGCGCCAGCAGCGTGGAGATGAACACTGAAGCTTTCTTT.

The chain uses TRBV4-3 and TRBJ2-7; D ambiguous. Trimming shortened V by 1 base and J by 3 bases, and 7 bases separated the two germline ends. There are 13 residues in the CDR3. Germline V gene sequence: CDR1 LGHNA, CDR2 YSLEER. The CDR3 spells CASSQGAGYEQYF. The CDR3 DNA reads TGCGCCAGCAGCCAAGGAGCAGGCTACGAGCAGTACTTC.

This sequence joins TRBV2 and TRBJ1-2; a possible D gene is TRBD1 (6 bases). V was shortened by 5 bases and J by 4 bases, with 14 bases between the two germline ends. The V gene's germline CDR1 is SNHLY and CDR2 FYNNEI. This CDR3 comprises 14 residues. DNA for the CDR3: TGTGCCAGCAGTCGCTCTCAGGGGAGCTATGGCTACACCTTC. Amino acids: CASSRSQGSYGYTF.

The chain joins TRBV5-1 to TRBJ1-1, with 10 bases aligning to TRBD1. Germline V gene data show CDR1 as SGHRS and CDR2 as YFSETQ. Trimming at V came to 2 bases and at J to 1 base, leaving 2 bases not matched to a gene. The CDR3 has 15 residues. The CDR3 DNA reads as TGCGCCAGCAGCTTATGGGACAGGGGGAACACTGAAGCTTTCTTT. It is translated as CASSLWDRGNTEAFF.

The chain uses TRBV7-8 and TRBJ1-6, with D possibly matching TRBD1 (5 bases). The CDR3 sequence is 16 residues long. V dropped 1 base and J dropped 10 bases, with 17 bases sitting between them. Germline-derived CDR1 and CDR2 are SGHVS and FQNEAQ. This chain's CDR3 is CASSLDGPGVYSPLHF. Here the CDR3 DNA reads TGTGCCAGCAGCTTAGACGGGCCGGGGGTCTACTCACCCCTCCACTTT.

This clone was detected once. CDR3 coding DNA: TGTGCCTGGAGCGGGGACAGTCCCAACGAGCAGTACTTC. Amino acids: CAWSGDSPNEQYF. This chain uses TRBV30 with TRBJ2-7, with 7 bases that match TRBD1. The CDR3 is made up of 13 amino acids. CDR1 and CDR2 from the germline V gene are GTSNPN and SVGIG (reference sequence). Trimming cost V 3 bases and J 5 bases; bases outside gene matches: 7.

The chain links TRBV19 to TRBJ2-5; possibly TRBD1 for D (7 bases). CDR3 length equals 13 residues. Germline-derived CDR1 and CDR2 are LNHDA and SQIVND (reference sequence). V was pared by 5 bases and J by 2 bases, with 9 bases between. The CDR3 sequence: CASSAGQQETQYF. CDR3 DNA sequence: TGTGCCAGTAGTGCGGGACAGCAAGAGACCCAGTACTTC.

This clone came up a few times. The chain has TRBV4-1 and TRBJ1-1, with a weak D call TRBD1 (6 bases). V lost 4 bases, J lost 1 base, and 13 bases lay in between. Germline V CDR1 and CDR2: MGHRA, YSYEKL. This CDR3 comprises 15 residues. This CDR3 reads CASSLRGGGNTEAFF. The CDR3 DNA follows: TGCGCCAGCAGCCTGCGAGGGGGGGGGAACACTGAAGCTTTCTTT.

This chain connects TRBV30 to TRBJ1-1; tentative D call: TRBD1 (5 bases). CDR3 length: 12 residues. Germline CDR1 reads GTSNPN; CDR2 reads SVGIG (reference sequence). The V gene lost 3 bases and the J gene lost 11 bases, with 16 bases spanning the gap. The CDR3 spells CAWSPLSSGAFF. CDR3 sequence (DNA): TGTGCCTGGAGCCCCTTGAGTTCAGGGGCTTTCTTT.

The V call is TRBV28, the J call TRBJ2-7; D could derive from TRBD1 or TRBD2 (7 bases each). Germline loops: CDR1 MDHEN, CDR2 SYDVKM. The CDR3 has 12 amino acids. Trimming pared 6 bases from V and 4 bases from J, leaving 10 bases between. CDR3 sequence reads: CASSQGGYEQYF. The CDR3, as DNA: TGTGCCAGCAGCCAGGGGGGGTACGAGCAGTACTTC.

This clone was observed once. The chain carries TRBV7-2 and TRBJ2-1; D is possibly TRBD1 (5 bases). Looked up from germline, CDR1 is SGHTA and CDR2 is FQGNSA. The V and J ends lost 1 base and 7 bases respectively, with 11 bases between them. The CDR3 loop spans 14 amino acids. The CDR3 region is CASSLGAGMNEQFF. The DNA of the CDR3 is TGTGCCAGCAGCTTAGGGGCAGGGATGAATGAGCAGTTCTTC.

The CDR3 loop reads CATWGNQPQHF. DNA for the CDR3: TGTGCCACCTGGGGTAATCAGCCCCAGCATTTT. This chain links TRBV15 with TRBJ1-5; D remains ambiguous. Looked up from germline, CDR1 is LNHNV and CDR2 is YYDKDF (reference sequence). This CDR3 has 11 residues. Deletions cut 8 bases from V and 4 bases from J, with 6 bases between.

The chain joins TRBV7-2 to TRBJ2-3; a possible D gene is TRBD1 (6 bases). Germline V CDR1 and CDR2: SGHTA, FQGNSA. The V and J ends lost 0 bases and 2 bases respectively, with 6 bases between them. The CDR3 length is 14 residues. The CDR3 DNA is TGTGCCAGCAGCTTAGCGGGGGCCACAGATACGCAGTATTTT. As protein: CASSLAGATDTQYF. The complete variable domain, with remaining parts taken from reference TRBV7-2 and TRBJ2-3, reads GAGVSQSPSNKVTEKGKDVELRCDPISGHTALYWYRQSLGQGLEFLIYFQGNSAPDKSGLPSDRFSAERTGGSVSTLTIQRTQQEDSAVYLCASSLAGATDTQYFGPGTRLTVL.

The rearrangement links TRBV5-1 to TRBJ1-2; 10 bases agree with TRBD1. This CDR3 contains 15 residues. The trim removed 4 bases at V and 3 bases at J, leaving 6 bases unmatched. Germline values: CDR1 SGHRS, CDR2 YFSETQ. CDR3 loop: CASSARTGGYYGYTF. In nucleotides, the CDR3 is TGCGCCAGCAGCGCAAGGACAGGGGGATACTATGGCTACACCTTC.

This clone was picked up one time. This chain links TRBV7-2 with TRBJ1-4, with D possibly being TRBD1 (5 bases). The CDR3 loop spans 16 amino acids. Trimming stripped 5 bases from V and 7 bases from J, with 20 bases between. Germline values: CDR1 SGHTA, CDR2 FQGNSA. CDR3: CASSVGASGLGEKLFF. CDR3 bases: TGTGCCAGCAGCGTAGGGGCCTCGGGGTTAGGTGAAAAACTGTTTTTT.

The V and J genes are TRBV2 and TRBJ1-2, with 7 bases aligning to TRBD1. The germline V gene encodes CDR1 SNHLY and CDR2 FYNNEI. This CDR3 has 14 amino acids. Trimming took 6 bases from V and 9 from J; bases not matched to a gene: 13. CDR3 nucleotide sequence: TGTGCCAGCAGCGAATATCAGGGGGTGATAAGCTACACCTTC. It yields the protein CASSEYQGVISYTF.